What follows are 10 T cell receptor beta chains derived from one specimen sequenced in a study of regulatory T cells in long-lasting Graves disease. CDR3 regions were amplified by Arm-PCR using iRepertoire HTBI primers to build TCR beta libraries. TCRdb re-derived calls from the multiplex PCR reads in MiXCR, one entry per CDR3 protein. The sample shows roughly 470,000 distinct CDR3 sequences, roughly 20% of them seen only once. Time point of the sample: persistent/refractory GD, antithyroid drugs over 5 years with positive TRAb. Making the TCR library involved RNA that had been extracted from PBMCs. The source material was peripheral blood mononuclear cells (PBMCs), sampled when the disease was refractory, from a patient treated with antithyroid drugs. These TCRs come from a female donor with Graves disease.

Comment on this clonotype: One end of the junction is discordant with germline, which a read error may explain. The rearrangement uses TRBV18 and TRBJ2-5, with D tentatively TRBD1 (5 bases). The CDR3 extends over 13 amino acids. The V gene's germline CDR1 is KGHSH and CDR2 LQKENI. CDR3 region: CASSPRQQETQDF. CDR3 nucleotides: TGTGCCAGCTCACCACGACAGCAAGAGACCCAGGACTTC.

This clonotype occurred many times. The rearrangement joins TRBV6-5 to TRBJ1-1; D is perhaps TRBD1 (5 bases). V was pared by 2 bases and J by 10 bases, with 14 bases between. Germline V gene lookup returns CDR1 MNHEY and CDR2 SVGAGI. The CDR3 covers 13 residues. The CDR3 protein is CASSYAEGRVAFF. CDR3 nucleotide sequence: TGTGCCAGCAGTTACGCCGAGGGGAGGGTAGCTTTCTTT.

This chain connects TRBV7-8 to TRBJ1-2, with TRBD1 matching 7 bases. The V and J ends lost 5 bases and 5 bases, in that order; junction bases with no gene match: 17. The CDR3 runs to 17 residues. The germline gives CDR1 SGHVS, CDR2 FQNEAQ. In DNA, the CDR3 is TGTGCCAGCAGCCAAACCGGGACAGCCGCCTTTGGGTATGGCTACACCTTC. It yields the protein CASSQTGTAAFGYGYTF.

Worth noting for this clonotype: With a much larger clone just one base away, this may be a read error. The V and J genes are TRBV20-1 and TRBJ1-1, with D unclear. The CDR3 is 12 amino acids. Trimming cost V 4 bases and J 1 base, with 7 bases left between them. The germline CDR1 and CDR2 sequences are DFQATT and SNEGSKA (reference sequence). CDR3 sequence reads: CSATEQNTEAFF. DNA of the CDR3: TGCAGTGCTACCGAGCAGAACACTGAAGCTTTCTTT.

The chain joins TRBV5-1 to TRBJ2-2; TRBD2 agrees at 15 bases. The CDR3 length is 21 residues. Germline CDR1 and CDR2: SGHRS and YFSETQ. Trimming at V came to 1 base and at J to 0 bases, leaving 10 bases not matched to a gene. The chain's CDR3 is CASSLWGLAGGGFPNTGELFF. The CDR3, as DNA: TGCGCCAGCAGCTTGTGGGGACTAGCGGGAGGAGGATTCCCGAACACCGGGGAGCTGTTTTTT.

This clonotype has more than one count but fewer than ten. J is TRBJ2-7 and V is TRBV4-1; 10 nucleotides match TRBD2. Losses at the gene ends were 4 bases for V and 0 bases for J; bases not matched to a gene: 12. Germline-derived CDR1 and CDR2 are MGHRA and YSYEKL. This CDR3 has 18 residues. CDR3 coding DNA: TGCGCCAGCAGCCCGAACCCGGGACTAGCGTCTTTCTCCTACGAGCAGTACTTC. Translating it yields CASSPNPGLASFSYEQYF.

This clonotype was found many times. This chain connects TRBV28 to TRBJ1-1; no firm D call. CDR1 MDHEN and CDR2 SYDVKM come from the germline V gene. The length of the CDR3 is 11 residues. With 4 bases removed from V and 8 bases from J, the gap between germline ends came to 8 bases. CDR3 region: CASSWVTEAFF. The CDR3 coding sequence is TGTGCCAGCAGTTGGGTTACCGAAGCTTTCTTT.

The chain uses TRBV7-6 and TRBJ2-7, with 10 bases identical to TRBD2. The CDR3 runs to 16 residues. V dropped 4 bases and J dropped 6; count of bases not matched to a gene: 12. Germline lookup yields CDR1 SGHVS and CDR2 FNYEAQ. The chain's CDR3 is CASSSVTSGTPREQYF. The CDR3 DNA sequence: TGTGCCAGCAGCTCTGTAACTAGCGGGACCCCCCGCGAGCAGTACTTC.

This chain uses TRBV28 with TRBJ2-1; TRBD2 matches at 15 bases. Looked up from germline, CDR1 is MDHEN and CDR2 is SYDVKM. The length of the CDR3 is 18 residues. The J segment lost 5 bases and the V segment lost 5 bases, leaving 10 bases of the junction unmatched. The DNA of the CDR3 is TGTGCCAGCAGTCTCGGACTAGCGGGAGGGCCGGAGAACAATGAGCAGTTCTTC. It translates to CASSLGLAGGPENNEQFF.

This clonotype was counted many times. The CDR3, as DNA: TGTGCCAGCAGTTACGGGCAGGCCACTGAAGCTTTCTTT. It translates to CASSYGQATEAFF. J is TRBJ1-1 and V is TRBV6-5, with no clear D. Trimming shortened V by 2 bases and J by 4 bases, and 8 bases separated the two germline ends. The germline V gene has CDR1 MNHEY and CDR2 SVGAGI. The CDR3 is 13 amino acids.